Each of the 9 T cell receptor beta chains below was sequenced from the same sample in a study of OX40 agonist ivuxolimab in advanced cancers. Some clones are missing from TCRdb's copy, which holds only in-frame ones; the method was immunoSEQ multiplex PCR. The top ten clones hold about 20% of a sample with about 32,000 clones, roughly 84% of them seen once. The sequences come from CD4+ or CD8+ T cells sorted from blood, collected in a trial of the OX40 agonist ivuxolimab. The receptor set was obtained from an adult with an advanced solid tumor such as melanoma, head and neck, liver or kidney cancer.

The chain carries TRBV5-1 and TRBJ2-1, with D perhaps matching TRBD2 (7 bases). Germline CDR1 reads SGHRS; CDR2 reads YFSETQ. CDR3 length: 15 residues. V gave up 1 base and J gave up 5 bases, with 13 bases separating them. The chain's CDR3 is CASSLFGGGNNEQFF. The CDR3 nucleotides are TGCGCCAGCAGCTTGTTCGGCGGGGGCAACAATGAGCAGTTCTTC.

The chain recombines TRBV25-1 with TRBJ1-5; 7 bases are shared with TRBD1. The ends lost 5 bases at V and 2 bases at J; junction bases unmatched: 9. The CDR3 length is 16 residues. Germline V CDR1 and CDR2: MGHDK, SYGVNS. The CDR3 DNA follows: TGTGCCAGCAGTAAGAAGCCCGGGACAGGCAATCAGCCCCAGCATTTT. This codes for CASSKKPGTGNQPQHF.

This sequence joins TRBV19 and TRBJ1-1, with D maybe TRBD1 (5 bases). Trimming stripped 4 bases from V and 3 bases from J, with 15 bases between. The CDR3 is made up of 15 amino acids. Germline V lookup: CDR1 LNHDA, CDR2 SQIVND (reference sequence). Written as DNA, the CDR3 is TGTGCCAGTAGTACAATACAGGCGGTGGACACTGAAGCTTTCTTT. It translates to CASSTIQAVDTEAFF.

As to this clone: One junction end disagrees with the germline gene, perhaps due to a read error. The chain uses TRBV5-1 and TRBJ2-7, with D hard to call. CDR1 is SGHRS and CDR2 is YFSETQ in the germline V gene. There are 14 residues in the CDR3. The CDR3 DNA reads TGCGCCAGCAGGTTGGCCTCATCGGGCTACGAGCAGTACTTC. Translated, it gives CASRLASSGYEQYF.

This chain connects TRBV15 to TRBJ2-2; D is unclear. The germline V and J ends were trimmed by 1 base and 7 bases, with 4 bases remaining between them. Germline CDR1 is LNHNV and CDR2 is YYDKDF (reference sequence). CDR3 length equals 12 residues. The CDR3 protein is CATSRVGGELFF. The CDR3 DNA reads TGTGCCACCAGCAGAGTAGGCGGGGAGCTGTTTTTT. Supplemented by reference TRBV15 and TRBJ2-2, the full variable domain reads DAMVIQNPRYQVTQFGKPVTLSCSQTLNHNVMYWYQQKSSQAPKLLFHYYDKDFNNEADTPDNFQSRRPNTSFCFLDIRSPGLGDTAMYLCATSRVGGELFFGEGSRLTVL.

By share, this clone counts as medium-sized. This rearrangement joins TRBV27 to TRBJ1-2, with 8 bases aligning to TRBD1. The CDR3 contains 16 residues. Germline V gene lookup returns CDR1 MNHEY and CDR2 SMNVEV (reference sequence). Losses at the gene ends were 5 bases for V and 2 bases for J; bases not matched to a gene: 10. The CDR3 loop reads CASSLKKTGANYGYTF. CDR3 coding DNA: TGTGCCAGCAGTCTCAAAAAGACAGGGGCAAACTATGGCTACACCTTC.

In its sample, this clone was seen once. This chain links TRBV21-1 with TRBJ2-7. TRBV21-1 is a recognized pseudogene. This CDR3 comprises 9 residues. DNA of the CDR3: TGTGCCAGCACCTACGAGCAGTACTTC. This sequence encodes CASTYEQYF.

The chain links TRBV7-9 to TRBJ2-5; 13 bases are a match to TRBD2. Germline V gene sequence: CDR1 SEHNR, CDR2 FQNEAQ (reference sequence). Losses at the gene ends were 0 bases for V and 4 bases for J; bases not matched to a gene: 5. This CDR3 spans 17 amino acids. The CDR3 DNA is TGTGCCAGCAGCTTAGCGAGTACTAGCGGGGGGGCAGAGACCCAGTACTTC. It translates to CASSLASTSGGAETQYF.

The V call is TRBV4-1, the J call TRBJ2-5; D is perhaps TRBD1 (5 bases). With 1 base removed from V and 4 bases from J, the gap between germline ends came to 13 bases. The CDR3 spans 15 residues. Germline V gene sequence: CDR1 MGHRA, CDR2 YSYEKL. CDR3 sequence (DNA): TGCGCCAGCAGCCAAGCAATACAGGTTGGAGAGACCCAGTACTTC. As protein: CASSQAIQVGETQYF.